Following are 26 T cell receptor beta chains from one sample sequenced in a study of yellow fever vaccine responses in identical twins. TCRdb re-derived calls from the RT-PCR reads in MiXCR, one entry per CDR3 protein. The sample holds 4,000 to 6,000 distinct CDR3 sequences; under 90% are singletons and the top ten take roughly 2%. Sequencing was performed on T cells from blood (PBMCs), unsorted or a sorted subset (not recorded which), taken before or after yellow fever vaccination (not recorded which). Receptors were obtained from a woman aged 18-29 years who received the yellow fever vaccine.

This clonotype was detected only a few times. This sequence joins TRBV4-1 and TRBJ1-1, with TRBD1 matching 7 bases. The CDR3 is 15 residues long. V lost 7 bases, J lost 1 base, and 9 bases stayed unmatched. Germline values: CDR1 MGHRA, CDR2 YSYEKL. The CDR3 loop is CASKLTWTGNTEAFF. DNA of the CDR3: TGCGCCAGCAAACTCACCTGGACAGGGAACACTGAAGCTTTCTTT.

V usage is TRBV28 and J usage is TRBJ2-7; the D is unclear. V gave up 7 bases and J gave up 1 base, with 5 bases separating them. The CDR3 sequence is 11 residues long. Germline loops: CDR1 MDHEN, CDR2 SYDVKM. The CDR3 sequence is CASKASYEQYF. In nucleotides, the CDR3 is TGTGCCAGCAAGGCTTCCTACGAGCAGTACTTC.

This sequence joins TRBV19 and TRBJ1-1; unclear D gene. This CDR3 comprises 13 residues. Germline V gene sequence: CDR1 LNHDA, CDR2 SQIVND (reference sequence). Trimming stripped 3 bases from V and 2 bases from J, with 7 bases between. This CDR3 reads CASSIEDNTEAFF. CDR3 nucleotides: TGTGCCAGTAGTATCGAAGACAACACTGAAGCTTTCTTT.

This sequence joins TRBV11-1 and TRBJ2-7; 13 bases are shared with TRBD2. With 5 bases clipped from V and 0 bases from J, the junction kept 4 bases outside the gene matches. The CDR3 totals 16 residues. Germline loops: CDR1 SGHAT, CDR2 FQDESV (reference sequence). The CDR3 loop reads CASSPRTSGSSYEQYF. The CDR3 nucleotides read TGTGCCAGCAGCCCAAGGACTAGCGGGAGCTCCTACGAGCAGTACTTC. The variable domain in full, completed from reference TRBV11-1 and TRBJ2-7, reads EAEVAQSPRYKITEKSQAVAFWCDPISGHATLYWYRQILGQGPELLVQFQDESVVDDSQLPKDRFSAERLKGVDSTLKIQPAELGDSAMYLCASSPRTSGSSYEQYFGPGTRLTVT.

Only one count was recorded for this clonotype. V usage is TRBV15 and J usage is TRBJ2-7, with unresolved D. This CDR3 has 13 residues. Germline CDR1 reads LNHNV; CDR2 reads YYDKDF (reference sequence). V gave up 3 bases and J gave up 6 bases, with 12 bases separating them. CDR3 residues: CATSRLGVGEQYF. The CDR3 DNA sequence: TGTGCCACCAGCAGGTTAGGAGTAGGCGAGCAGTACTTC.

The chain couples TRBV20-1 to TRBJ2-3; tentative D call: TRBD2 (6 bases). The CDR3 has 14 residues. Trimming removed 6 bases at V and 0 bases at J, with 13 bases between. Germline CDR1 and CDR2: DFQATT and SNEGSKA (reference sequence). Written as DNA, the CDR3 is TGCAGTGCGAATAGCGGAACTAGCACAGATACGCAGTATTTT. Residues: CSANSGTSTDTQYF.

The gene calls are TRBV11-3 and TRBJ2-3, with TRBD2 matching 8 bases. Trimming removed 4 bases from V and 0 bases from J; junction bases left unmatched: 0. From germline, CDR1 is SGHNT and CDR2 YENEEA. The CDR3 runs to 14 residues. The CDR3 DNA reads TGTGCCAGCAGCTCTAGCGGGAGCACAGATACGCAGTATTTT. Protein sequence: CASSSSGSTDTQYF.

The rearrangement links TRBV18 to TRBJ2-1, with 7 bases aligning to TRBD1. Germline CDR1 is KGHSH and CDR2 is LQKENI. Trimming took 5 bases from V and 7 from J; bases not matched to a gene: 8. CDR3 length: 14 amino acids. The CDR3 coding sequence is TGTGCCAGCTCAGCCTCGACAGGGTTGAATGAGCAGTTCTTC. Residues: CASSASTGLNEQFF.

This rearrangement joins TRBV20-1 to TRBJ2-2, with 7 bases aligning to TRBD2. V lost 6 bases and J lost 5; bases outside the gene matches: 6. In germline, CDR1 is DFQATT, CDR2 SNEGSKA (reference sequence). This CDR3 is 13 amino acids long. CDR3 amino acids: CSARWGGTGELFF. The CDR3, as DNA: TGCAGTGCCAGATGGGGGGGAACCGGGGAGCTGTTTTTT.

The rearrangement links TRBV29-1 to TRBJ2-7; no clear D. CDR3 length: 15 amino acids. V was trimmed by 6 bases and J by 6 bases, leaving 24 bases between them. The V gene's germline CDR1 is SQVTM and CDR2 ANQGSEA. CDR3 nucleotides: TGCAGCGTCGTCCAATCCGACCTCCTTTGGGGCGAGCAGTACTTC. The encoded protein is CSVVQSDLLWGEQYF.

CDR3: CASSQDGGGYEQYF. DNA for the CDR3: TGCGCCAGCAGCCAAGACGGTGGGGGCTACGAGCAGTACTTC. V usage is TRBV4-3 and J usage is TRBJ2-7, with D perhaps given as TRBD1 or TRBD2 (5 bases each). Germline assignment: CDR1 LGHNA and CDR2 YSLEER. The CDR3 is made up of 14 amino acids. V shed 0 bases and J shed 3 bases, with 9 bases lying between them.

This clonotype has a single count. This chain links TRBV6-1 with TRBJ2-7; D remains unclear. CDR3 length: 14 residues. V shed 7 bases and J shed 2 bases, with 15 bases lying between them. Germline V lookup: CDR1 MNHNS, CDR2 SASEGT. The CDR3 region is CASNRGIGTYEQYF. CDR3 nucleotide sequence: TGTGCCAGCAACAGAGGAATTGGGACCTACGAGCAGTACTTC.

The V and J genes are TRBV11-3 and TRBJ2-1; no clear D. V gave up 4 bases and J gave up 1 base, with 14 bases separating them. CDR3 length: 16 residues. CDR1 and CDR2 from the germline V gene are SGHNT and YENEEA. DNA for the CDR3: TGTGCCAGCAGCTCACCGAGTAATCTATCCTACAATGAGCAGTTCTTC. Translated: CASSSPSNLSYNEQFF.

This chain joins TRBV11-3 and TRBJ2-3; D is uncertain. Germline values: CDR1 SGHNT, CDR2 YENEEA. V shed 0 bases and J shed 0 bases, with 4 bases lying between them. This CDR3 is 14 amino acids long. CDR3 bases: TGTGCCAGCAGCTTAGATACTAGCACAGATACGCAGTATTTT. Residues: CASSLDTSTDTQYF.

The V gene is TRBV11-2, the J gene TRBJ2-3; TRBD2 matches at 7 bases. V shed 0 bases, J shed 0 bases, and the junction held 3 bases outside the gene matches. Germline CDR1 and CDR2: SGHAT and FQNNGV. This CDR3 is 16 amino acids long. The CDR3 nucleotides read TGTGCCAGCAGCTTAGACATGGGGGGGAGCACAGATACGCAGTATTTT. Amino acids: CASSLDMGGSTDTQYF.

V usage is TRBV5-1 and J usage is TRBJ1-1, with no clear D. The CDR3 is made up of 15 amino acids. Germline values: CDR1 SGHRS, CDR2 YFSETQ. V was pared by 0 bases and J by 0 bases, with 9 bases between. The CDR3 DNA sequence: TGCGCCAGCAGCTTGGGACACAACTTGAACACTGAAGCTTTCTTT. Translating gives CASSLGHNLNTEAFF.

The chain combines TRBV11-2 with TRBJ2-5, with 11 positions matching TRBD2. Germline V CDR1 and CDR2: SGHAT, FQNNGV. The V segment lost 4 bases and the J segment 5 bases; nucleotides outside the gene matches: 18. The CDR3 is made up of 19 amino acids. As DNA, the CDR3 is TGTGCCAGCAGCTCCTCCAGGACTAGCGGGCCAGAAGGATGGGAGACCCAGTACTTC. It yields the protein CASSSSRTSGPEGWETQYF.

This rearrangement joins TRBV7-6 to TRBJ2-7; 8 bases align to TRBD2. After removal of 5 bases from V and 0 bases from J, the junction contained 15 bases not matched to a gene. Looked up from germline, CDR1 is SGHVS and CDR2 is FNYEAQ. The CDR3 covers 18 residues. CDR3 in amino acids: CASSPLGLAGPDSYEQYF. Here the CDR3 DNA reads TGTGCCAGCAGCCCACTGGGTCTAGCGGGTCCAGACTCCTACGAGCAGTACTTC.

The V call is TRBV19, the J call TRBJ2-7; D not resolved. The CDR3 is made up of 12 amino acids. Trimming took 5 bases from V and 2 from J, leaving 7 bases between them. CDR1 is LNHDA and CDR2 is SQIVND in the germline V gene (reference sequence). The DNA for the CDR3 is TGTGCCAGTAGTCGCGGAGCCTACGAGCAGTACTTC. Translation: CASSRGAYEQYF.

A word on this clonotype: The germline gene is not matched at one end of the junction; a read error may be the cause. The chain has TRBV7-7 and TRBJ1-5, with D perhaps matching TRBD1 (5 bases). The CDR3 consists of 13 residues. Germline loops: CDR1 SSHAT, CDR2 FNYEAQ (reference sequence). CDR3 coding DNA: TGTGCTAGCAGTTTAGAAAGGGGCAAGCCCCAGCATTTT. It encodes CASSLERGKPQHF.

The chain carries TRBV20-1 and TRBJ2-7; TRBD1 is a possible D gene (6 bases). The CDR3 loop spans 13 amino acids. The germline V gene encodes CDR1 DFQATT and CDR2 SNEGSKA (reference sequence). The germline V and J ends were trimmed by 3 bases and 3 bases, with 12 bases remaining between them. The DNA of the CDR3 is TGCAGTGCTAGCGGACAGAGCAACTACGAGCAGTACTTC. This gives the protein CSASGQSNYEQYF.

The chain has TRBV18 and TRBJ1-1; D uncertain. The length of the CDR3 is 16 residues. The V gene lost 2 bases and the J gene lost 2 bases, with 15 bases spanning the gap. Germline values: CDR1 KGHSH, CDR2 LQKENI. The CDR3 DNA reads TGTGCCAGCTCACCAAACGGGGATCTGGCAAACACTGAAGCTTTCTTT. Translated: CASSPNGDLANTEAFF.

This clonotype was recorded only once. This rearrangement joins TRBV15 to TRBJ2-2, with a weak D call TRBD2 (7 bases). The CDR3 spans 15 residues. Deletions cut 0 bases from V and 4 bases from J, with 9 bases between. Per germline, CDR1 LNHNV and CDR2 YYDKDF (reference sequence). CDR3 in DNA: TGTGCCACCAGCAGAGATCGGGGGGCCACCGGGGAGCTGTTTTTT. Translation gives CATSRDRGATGELFF.

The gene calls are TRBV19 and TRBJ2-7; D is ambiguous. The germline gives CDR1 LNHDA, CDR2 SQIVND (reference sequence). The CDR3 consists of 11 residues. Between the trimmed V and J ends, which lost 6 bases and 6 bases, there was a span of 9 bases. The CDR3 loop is CASRGIVEQYF. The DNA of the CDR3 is TGTGCCAGTAGGGGGATCGTCGAGCAGTACTTC. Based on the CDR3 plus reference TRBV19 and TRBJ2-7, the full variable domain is DGGITQSPKYLFRKEGQNVTLSCEQNLNHDAMYWYRQDPGQGLRLIYYSQIVNDFQKGDIAEGYSVSREKKESFPLTVTSAQKNPTAFYLCASRGIVEQYFGPGTRLTVT.

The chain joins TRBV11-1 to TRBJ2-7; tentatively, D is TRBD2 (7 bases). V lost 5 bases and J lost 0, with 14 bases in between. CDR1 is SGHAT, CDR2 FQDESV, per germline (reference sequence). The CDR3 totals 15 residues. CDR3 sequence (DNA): TGTGCCAGCAGCAACGGGGGGCAGATCTCCTACGAGCAGTACTTC. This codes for CASSNGGQISYEQYF.

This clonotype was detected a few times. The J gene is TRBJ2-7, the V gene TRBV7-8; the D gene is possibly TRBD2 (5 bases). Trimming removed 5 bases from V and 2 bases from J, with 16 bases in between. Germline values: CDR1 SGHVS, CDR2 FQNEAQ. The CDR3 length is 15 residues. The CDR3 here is CASSPPRGRAYEQYF. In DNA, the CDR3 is TGTGCCAGCAGCCCCCCTCGAGGGCGGGCCTACGAGCAGTACTTC. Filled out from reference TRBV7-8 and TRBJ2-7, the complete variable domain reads GAGVSQSPRYKVAKRGQDVALRCDPISGHVSLFWYQQALGQGPEFLTYFQNEAQLDKSGLPSDRFFAERPEGSVSTLKIQRTQQEDSAVYLCASSPPRGRAYEQYFGPGTRLTVT.